These 14 T cell receptor beta chains were sequenced from one sample in a study of T cell responses to AZD1222 COVID-19 vaccine. Only in-frame clones appear in the TCRdb table, and some are missing; sequencing was by immunoSEQ multiplex PCR. The data hold roughly 140,000 clones, with 85% to 95% observed a single time. The sequencing here drew on peripheral blood, taken after recovery from COVID-19. Receptors were obtained from an adult who had recovered from COVID-19.

This clone was found once. V usage is TRBV4-2 and J usage is TRBJ1-1; D gene uncertain. The germline V gene encodes CDR1 LGHNA and CDR2 YNFKEQ. Trimming took 4 bases from V and 1 from J, leaving 10 bases between them. CDR3 size: 14 residues. CDR3 DNA: TGTGCCAGCAGCCGGGAGGTTAGGAACACTGAAGCTTTCTTT. Protein: CASSREVRNTEAFF.

On this clone: Different DNA sequences within this sample yield the same CDR3. DNA for the CDR3: TGCAGTGCTAGGGACTACGAGCAGTACTTC. This codes for CSARDYEQYF. The rearrangement uses TRBV20-1 and TRBJ2-7; no clear D gene. With 3 bases removed from V and 3 bases from J, the gap between germline ends came to 3 bases. This CDR3 has 10 residues. In germline, CDR1 is DFQATT, CDR2 SNEGSKA (reference sequence).

The chain has TRBV20-1 and TRBJ2-5; possible D gene TRBD2, 6 bases. Trimming removed 7 bases from V and 1 base from J, with 7 bases in between. The CDR3 has 11 residues. The V gene's germline CDR1 is DFQATT and CDR2 SNEGSKA (reference sequence). This chain's CDR3 is CSVGGQETQYF. In nucleotides, the CDR3 is TGCAGTGTGGGGGGCCAAGAGACCCAGTACTTC.

The chain recombines TRBV11-1 with TRBJ2-7; 9 nucleotides align to TRBD2. The CDR3 totals 14 residues. From germline, CDR1 is SGHAT and CDR2 FQDESV (reference sequence). Losses at the gene ends were 4 bases for V and 4 bases for J; bases not matched to a gene: 5. The CDR3 DNA reads TGTGCCAGCAGCTCGCGGGAGGGCCGGTACGAGCAGTACTTC. Translated: CASSSREGRYEQYF.

CDR3 in DNA: TGTGCCAGCAGCCAAGCCCGCGGAACTGAAGCTTTCTTT. It codes for CASSQARGTEAFF. The chain links TRBV4-2 to TRBJ1-1; D uncertain. CDR3 size: 13 residues. Germline V gives CDR1 LGHNA, CDR2 YNFKEQ. Trimming left V 1 base short and J 5 bases short, with 8 bases between.

This clone was seen many times. The rearrangement links TRBV7-3 to TRBJ2-7; D unresolved. Germline CDR1 is SGHTA and CDR2 is FQGTGA. V shed 5 bases and J shed 11 bases, with 16 bases lying between them. This CDR3 spans 12 amino acids. The CDR3 loop reads CASSRSLDPEYF. CDR3 nucleotide sequence: TGTGCCAGCAGCCGATCTTTAGATCCGGAGTACTTC.

This chain uses TRBV10-3 with TRBJ2-3; 10 nucleotides line up with TRBD2. The CDR3 covers 18 residues. V lost 4 bases and J lost 0; bases outside the gene matches: 10. Germline V gives CDR1 ENHRY, CDR2 SYGVKD. Here the CDR3 reads CAISVGLAGVTSTDTQYF. The CDR3 nucleotides are TGTGCCATCAGTGTCGGTCTAGCGGGAGTAACTAGCACAGATACGCAGTATTTT.

The chain carries TRBV7-9 and TRBJ1-1; D possibly corresponds to TRBD1 (6 bases). V gave up 3 bases and J gave up 4 bases, with 15 bases separating them. The germline V gene encodes CDR1 SEHNR and CDR2 FQNEAQ (reference sequence). The length of the CDR3 is 15 residues. CDR3 loop: CASSFGGARGTEAFF. For the CDR3, the DNA is TGTGCCAGCAGCTTCGGGGGGGCGCGGGGCACTGAAGCTTTCTTT.

The chain carries TRBV18 and TRBJ1-3, with TRBD1 as a possible D gene (5 bases). Looked up from germline, CDR1 is KGHSH and CDR2 is LQKENI. Trimming left V 3 bases short and J 0 bases short, with 12 bases between. This CDR3 has 16 residues. The CDR3 reads CASSPGVARSGNTIYF. The CDR3 bases are TGTGCCAGCTCACCGGGGGTAGCCCGCTCTGGAAACACCATATATTTT.

As concerns this clone: A read error may produce the germline difference seen at one junction end. V usage is TRBV7-7 and J usage is TRBJ1-4; D is unresolved. Germline V gene lookup returns CDR1 SSHAT and CDR2 FNYEAQ (reference sequence). This CDR3 has 15 amino acids. The CDR3 DNA is TGTGCTAGCAGCTTAGGACGAGGGATTAATGAAAAACTGTTTTTT. Its protein is CASSLGRGINEKLFF.

The rearrangement joins TRBV7-9 to TRBJ1-4, with D unresolved. Deletions cut 5 bases from V and 1 base from J, with 8 bases between. The CDR3 length is 14 residues. Looked up from germline, CDR1 is SEHNR and CDR2 is FQNEAQ (reference sequence). The CDR3 region is CASSQDVTNEKLFF. In DNA, the CDR3 is TGTGCCAGCAGCCAGGATGTAACTAATGAAAAACTGTTTTTT.

The rearrangement joins TRBV7-8 to TRBJ2-1, with 10 bases fitting TRBD2. Germline V lookup: CDR1 SGHVS, CDR2 FQNEAQ. The junction had 9 bases not matched to a gene; V was cut back by 3 bases and J by 10 bases. This CDR3 has 15 amino acids. DNA of the CDR3: TGTGCCAGCAGCTTTGGCAGCGGGAGGGCCGGGGAGCAGTTCTTC. Translation gives CASSFGSGRAGEQFF.

J is TRBJ2-3 and V is TRBV4-1; tentative D call: TRBD2 (5 bases). The germline V gene encodes CDR1 MGHRA and CDR2 YSYEKL. The CDR3 has 16 amino acids. The V end lost 3 bases, the J end lost 0 bases, and 13 bases lay between the germline ends. The CDR3 protein is CASSQGERRSTDTQYF. In DNA, the CDR3 is TGCGCCAGCAGCCAGGGTGAGCGGAGAAGCACAGATACGCAGTATTTT.

The rearrangement joins TRBV28 to TRBJ1-5; a weak D match, TRBD1 (6 bases). V lost 7 bases to trimming and J lost 0 bases, with 16 bases between them. Germline V gives CDR1 MDHEN, CDR2 SYDVKM. This CDR3 has 16 residues. The CDR3 DNA follows: TGTGCCAGCATGGTACGGGGCAGGGGTAGCAATCAGCCCCAGCATTTT. This gives the protein CASMVRGRGSNQPQHF.